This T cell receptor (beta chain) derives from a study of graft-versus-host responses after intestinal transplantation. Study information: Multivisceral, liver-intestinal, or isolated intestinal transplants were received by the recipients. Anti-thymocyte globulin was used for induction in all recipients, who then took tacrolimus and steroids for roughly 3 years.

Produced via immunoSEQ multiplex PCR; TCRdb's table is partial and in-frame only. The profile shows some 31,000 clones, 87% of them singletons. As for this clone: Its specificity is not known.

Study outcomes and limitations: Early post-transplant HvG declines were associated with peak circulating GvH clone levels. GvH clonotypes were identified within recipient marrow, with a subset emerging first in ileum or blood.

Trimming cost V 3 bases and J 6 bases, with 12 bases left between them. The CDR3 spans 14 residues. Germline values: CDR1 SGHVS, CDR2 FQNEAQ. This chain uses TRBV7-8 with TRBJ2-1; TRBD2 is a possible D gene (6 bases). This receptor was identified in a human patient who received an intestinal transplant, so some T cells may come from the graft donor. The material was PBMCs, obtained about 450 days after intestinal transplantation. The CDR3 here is CASSLGTTSNEQFF. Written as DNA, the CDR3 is TGTGCCAGCAGCTTGGGGACGACTAGCAATGAGCAGTTCTTC.